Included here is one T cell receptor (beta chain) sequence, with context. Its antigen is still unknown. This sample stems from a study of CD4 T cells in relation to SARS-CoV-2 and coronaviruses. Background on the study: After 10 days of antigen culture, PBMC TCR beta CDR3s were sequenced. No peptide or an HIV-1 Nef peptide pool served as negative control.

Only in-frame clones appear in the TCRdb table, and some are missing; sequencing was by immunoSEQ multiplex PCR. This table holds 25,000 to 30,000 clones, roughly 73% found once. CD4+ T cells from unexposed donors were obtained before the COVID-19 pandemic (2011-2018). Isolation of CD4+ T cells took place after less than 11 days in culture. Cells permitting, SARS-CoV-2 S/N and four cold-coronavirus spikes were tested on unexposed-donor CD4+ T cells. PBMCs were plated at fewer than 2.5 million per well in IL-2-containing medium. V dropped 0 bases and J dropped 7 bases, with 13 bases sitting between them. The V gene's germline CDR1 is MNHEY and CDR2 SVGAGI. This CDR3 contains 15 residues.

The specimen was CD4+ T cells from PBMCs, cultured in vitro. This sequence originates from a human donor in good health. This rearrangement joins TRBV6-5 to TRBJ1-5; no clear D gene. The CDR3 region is CASSYSRRGNQPQHF. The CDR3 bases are TGTGCCAGCAGTTACTCGAGGAGAGGAAACCAGCCCCAGCATTTT.